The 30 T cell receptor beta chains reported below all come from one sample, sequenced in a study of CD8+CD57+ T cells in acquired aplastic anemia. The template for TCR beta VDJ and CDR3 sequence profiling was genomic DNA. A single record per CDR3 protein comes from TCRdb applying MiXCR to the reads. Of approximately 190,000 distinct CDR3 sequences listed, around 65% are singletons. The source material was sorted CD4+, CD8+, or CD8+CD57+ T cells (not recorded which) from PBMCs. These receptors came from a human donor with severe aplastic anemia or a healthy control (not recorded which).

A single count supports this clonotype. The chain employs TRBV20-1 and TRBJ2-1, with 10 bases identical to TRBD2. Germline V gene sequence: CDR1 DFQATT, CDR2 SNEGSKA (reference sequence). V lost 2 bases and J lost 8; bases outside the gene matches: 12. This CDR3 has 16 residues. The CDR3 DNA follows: TGCAGTGCTAGATCTTCCCTAGCGGGAGCTAACGATGAGCAGTTCTTC. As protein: CSARSSLAGANDEQFF.

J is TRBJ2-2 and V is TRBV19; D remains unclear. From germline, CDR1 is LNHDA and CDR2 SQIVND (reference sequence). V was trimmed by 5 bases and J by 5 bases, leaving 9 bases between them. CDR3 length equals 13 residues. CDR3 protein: CASSPQETGELFF. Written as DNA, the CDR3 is TGTGCCAGTAGTCCCCAAGAAACCGGGGAGCTGTTTTTT.

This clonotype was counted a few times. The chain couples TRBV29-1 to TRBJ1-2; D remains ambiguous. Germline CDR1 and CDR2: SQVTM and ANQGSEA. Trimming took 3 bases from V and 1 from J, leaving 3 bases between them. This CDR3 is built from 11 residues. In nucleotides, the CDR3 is TGCAGCGTTGACGGTAACTATGGCTACACCTTC. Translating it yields CSVDGNYGYTF.

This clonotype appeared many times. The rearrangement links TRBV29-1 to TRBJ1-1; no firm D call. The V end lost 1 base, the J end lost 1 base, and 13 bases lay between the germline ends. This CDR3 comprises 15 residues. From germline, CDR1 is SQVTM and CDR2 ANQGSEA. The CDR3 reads CSVEAYGRQNTEAFF. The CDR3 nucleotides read TGCAGCGTTGAAGCCTACGGACGGCAGAACACTGAAGCTTTCTTT.

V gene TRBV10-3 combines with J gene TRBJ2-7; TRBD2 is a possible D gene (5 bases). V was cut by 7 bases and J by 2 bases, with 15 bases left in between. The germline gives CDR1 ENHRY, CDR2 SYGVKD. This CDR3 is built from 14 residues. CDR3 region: CAIKGFGNTYEQYF. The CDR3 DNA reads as TGTGCCATCAAAGGTTTCGGGAATACCTACGAGCAGTACTTC.

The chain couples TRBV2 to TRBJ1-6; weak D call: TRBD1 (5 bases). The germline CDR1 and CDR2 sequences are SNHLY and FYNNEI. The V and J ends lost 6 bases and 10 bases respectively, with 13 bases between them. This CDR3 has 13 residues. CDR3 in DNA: TGTGCCAGCAGGCCCAGGGAGGAATCACCCCTCCACTTT. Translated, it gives CASRPREESPLHF.

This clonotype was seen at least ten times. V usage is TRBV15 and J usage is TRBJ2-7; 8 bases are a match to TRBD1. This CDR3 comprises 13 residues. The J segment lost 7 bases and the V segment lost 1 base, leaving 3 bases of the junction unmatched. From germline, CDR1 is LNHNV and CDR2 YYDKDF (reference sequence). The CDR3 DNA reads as TGTGCCACCAGCAGAGCCGGGGACAGGGAGCAGTACTTC. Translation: CATSRAGDREQYF. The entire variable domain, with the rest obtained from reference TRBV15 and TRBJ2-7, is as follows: DAMVIQNPRYQVTQFGKPVTLSCSQTLNHNVMYWYQQKSSQAPKLLFHYYDKDFNNEADTPDNFQSRRPNTSFCFLDIRSPGLGDTAMYLCATSRAGDREQYFGPGTRLTVT.

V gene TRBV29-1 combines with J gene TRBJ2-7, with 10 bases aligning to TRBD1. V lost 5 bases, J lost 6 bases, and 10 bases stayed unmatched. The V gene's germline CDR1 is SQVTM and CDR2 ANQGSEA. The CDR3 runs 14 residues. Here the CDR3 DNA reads TGCAGCGTTTGGGGGACAGGGGATATCGGCGAGCAGTACTTC. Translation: CSVWGTGDIGEQYF.

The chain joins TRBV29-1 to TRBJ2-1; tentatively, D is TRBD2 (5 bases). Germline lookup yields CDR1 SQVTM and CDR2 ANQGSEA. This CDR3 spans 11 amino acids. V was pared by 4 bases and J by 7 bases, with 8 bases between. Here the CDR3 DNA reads TGCAGCGTTGGGGAGAGGAATGAGCAGTTCTTC. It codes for CSVGERNEQFF.

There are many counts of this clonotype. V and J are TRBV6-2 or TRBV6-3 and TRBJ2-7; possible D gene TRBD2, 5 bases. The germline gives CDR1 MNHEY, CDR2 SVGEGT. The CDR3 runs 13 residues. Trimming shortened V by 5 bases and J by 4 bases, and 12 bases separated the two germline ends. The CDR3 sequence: CASSIQRTYEQYF. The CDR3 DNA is TGTGCCAGCAGTATACAGAGGACTTACGAGCAGTACTTC.

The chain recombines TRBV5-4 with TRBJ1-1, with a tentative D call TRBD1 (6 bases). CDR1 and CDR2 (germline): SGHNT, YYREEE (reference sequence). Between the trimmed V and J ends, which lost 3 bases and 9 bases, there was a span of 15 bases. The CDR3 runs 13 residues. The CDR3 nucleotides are TGTGCCAGCAGCTCCTCATGGGGGCCCCAAGCTTTCTTT. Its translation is CASSSSWGPQAFF.

The CDR3 DNA reads TGTGCCAGCAGTTGGGGCACAGATACGCAGTATTTT. Translating gives CASSWGTDTQYF. This chain links TRBV2 with TRBJ2-3, with D uncertain. Per germline, CDR1 SNHLY and CDR2 FYNNEI. The CDR3 covers 12 residues. Trimming removed 5 bases at V and 1 base at J, with 4 bases between.

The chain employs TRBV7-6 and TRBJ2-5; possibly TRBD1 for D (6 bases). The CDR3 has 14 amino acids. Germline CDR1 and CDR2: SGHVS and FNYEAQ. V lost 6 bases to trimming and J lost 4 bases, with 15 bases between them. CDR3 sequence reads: CASRANREIETQYF. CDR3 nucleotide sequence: TGTGCCAGCAGAGCCAACAGGGAGATAGAGACCCAGTACTTC. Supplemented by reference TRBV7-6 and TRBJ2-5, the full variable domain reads GAGVSQSPRYKVTKRGQDVALRCDPISGHVSLYWYRQALGQGPEFLTYFNYEAQQDKSGLPNDRFSAERPEGSISTLTIQRTEQRDSAMYRCASRANREIETQYFGPGTRLLVL.

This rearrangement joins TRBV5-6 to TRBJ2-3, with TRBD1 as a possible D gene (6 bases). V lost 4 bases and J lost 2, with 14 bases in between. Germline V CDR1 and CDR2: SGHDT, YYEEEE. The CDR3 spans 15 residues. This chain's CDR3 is CASSPTGAITDTQYF. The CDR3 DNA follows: TGTGCCAGCAGCCCGACAGGAGCTATCACAGATACGCAGTATTTT.

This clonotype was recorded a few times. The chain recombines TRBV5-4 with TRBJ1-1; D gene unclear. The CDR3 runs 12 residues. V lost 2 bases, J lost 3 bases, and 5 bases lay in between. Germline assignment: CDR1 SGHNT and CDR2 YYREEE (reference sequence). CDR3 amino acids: CASSLKDTEAFF. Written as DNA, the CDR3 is TGTGCCAGCAGCTTAAAGGACACTGAAGCTTTCTTT.

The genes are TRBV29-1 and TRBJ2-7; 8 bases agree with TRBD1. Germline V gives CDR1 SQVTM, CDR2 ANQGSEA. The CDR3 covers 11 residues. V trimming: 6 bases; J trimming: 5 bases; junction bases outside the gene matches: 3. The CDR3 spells CSVRQGNEQYF. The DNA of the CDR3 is TGCAGCGTGCGACAGGGGAACGAGCAGTACTTC.

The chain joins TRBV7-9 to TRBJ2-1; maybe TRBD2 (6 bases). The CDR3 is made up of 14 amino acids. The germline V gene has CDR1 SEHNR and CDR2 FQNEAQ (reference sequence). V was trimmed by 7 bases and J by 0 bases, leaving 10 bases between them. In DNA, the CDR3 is TGTGCCAGCATAAACGGGAGCTCCTACAATGAGCAGTTCTTC. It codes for CASINGSSYNEQFF. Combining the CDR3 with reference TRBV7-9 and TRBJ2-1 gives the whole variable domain DTGVSQNPRHKITKRGQNVTFRCDPISEHNRLYWYRQTLGQGPEFLTYFQNEAQLEKSRLLSDRFSAERPKGSFSTLEIQRTEQGDSAMYLCASINGSSYNEQFFGPGTRLTVL.

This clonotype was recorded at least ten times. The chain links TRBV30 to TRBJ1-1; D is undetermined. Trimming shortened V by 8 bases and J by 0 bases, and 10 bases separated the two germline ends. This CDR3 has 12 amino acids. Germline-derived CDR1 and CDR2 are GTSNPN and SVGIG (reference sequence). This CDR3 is CATGRMNTEAFF. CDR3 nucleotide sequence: TGTGCCACCGGACGGATGAACACTGAAGCTTTCTTT.

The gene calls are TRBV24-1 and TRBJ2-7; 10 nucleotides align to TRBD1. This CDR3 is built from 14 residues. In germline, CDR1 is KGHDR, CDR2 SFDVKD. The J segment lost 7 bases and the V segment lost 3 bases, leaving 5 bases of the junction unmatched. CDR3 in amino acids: CATSDPDRGREQYF. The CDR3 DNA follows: TGTGCCACCAGTGATCCGGACAGGGGGAGAGAGCAGTACTTC.

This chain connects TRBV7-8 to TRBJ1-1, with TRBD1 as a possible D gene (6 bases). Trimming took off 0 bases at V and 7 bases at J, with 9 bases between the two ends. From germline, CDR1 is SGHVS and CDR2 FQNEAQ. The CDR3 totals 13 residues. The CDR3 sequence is CASSLARGSEAFF. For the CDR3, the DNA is TGTGCCAGCAGCTTAGCGAGGGGGAGTGAAGCTTTCTTT.

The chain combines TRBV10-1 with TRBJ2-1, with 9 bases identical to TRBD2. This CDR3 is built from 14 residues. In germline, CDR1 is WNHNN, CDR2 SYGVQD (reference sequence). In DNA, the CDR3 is TGCGCGGGGGCGCGGGCTAGCGGGGACCCCTCGCAGTTCTTC. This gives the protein CAGARASGDPSQFF.

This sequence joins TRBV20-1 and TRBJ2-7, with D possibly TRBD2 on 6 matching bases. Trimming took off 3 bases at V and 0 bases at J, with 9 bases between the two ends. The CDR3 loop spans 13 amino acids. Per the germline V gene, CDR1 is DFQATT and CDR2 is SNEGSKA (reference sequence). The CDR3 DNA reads TGCAGTGCTAGGCCCGGGGGCTCCTACGAGCAGTACTTC. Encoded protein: CSARPGGSYEQYF.

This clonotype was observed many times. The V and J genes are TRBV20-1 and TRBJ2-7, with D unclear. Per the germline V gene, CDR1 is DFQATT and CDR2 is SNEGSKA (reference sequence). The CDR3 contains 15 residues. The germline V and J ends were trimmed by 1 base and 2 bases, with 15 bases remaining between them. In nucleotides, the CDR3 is TGCAGTGCTAGAGGAATCGGCGACTTTCCCTACGAGCAGTACTTC. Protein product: CSARGIGDFPYEQYF.

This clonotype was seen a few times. The CDR3 bases are TGCAGTGCTAGCTTAGCGGGGGGATCAAGCTCCTACGAGCAGTACTTC. Translated: CSASLAGGSSSYEQYF. The chain carries TRBV20-1 and TRBJ2-7; 10 bases fit TRBD2. V lost 3 bases and J lost 0; bases outside the gene matches: 8. Looked up from germline, CDR1 is DFQATT and CDR2 is SNEGSKA (reference sequence). CDR3 length: 16 amino acids.

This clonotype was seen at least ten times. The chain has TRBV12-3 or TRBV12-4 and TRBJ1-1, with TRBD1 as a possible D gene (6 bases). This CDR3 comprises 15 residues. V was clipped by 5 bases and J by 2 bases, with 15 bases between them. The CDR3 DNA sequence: TGTGCCAGCAGTCCCTTGACAGGCACCAACACTGAAGCTTTCTTT. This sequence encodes CASSPLTGTNTEAFF.

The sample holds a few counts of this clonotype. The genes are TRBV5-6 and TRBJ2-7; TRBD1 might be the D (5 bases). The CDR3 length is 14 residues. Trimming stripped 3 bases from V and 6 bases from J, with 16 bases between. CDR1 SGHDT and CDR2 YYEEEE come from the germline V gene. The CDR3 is CASSYQGRVLEQYF. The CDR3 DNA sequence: TGTGCCAGCAGCTACCAGGGAAGGGTGCTCGAGCAGTACTTC.

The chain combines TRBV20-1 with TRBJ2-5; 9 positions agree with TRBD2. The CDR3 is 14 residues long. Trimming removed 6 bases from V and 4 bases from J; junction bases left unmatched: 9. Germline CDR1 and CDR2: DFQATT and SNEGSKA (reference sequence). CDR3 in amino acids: CSASSGGRGETQYF. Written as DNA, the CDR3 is TGCAGTGCCTCCAGCGGGGGGCGGGGAGAGACCCAGTACTTC.

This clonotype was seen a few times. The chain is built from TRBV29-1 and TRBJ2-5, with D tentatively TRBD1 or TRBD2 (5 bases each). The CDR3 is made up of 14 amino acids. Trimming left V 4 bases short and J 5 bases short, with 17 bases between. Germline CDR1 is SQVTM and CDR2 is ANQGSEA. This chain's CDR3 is CSVVWGSVGETQYF. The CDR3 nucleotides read TGCAGCGTTGTTTGGGGGTCGGTGGGCGAGACCCAGTACTTC.

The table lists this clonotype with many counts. The CDR3 DNA sequence: TGTGCCAGCAGCTTGGACGGGTTTAGGAATGAGCAGTTCTTC. It translates to CASSLDGFRNEQFF. V and J are TRBV5-5 and TRBJ2-1; D is undetermined. V was shortened by 0 bases and J by 7 bases, with 11 bases between the two germline ends. Germline CDR1 and CDR2: SGHKS and YYEKEE (reference sequence). This CDR3 spans 14 amino acids. Combining the CDR3 with reference TRBV5-5 and TRBJ2-1 gives the whole variable domain DAGVTQSPTHLIKTRGQQVTLRCSPISGHKSVSWYQQVLGQGPQFIFQYYEKEERGRGNFPDRFSARQFPNYSSELNVNALLLGDSALYLCASSLDGFRNEQFFGPGTRLTVL.

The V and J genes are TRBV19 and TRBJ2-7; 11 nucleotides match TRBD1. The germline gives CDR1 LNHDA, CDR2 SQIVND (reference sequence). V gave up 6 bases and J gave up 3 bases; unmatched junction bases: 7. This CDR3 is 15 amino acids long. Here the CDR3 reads CASRRGTGGLYEQYF. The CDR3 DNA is TGTGCCAGTAGGAGGGGGACAGGGGGGCTCTACGAGCAGTACTTC.